This is a list of T cell receptor beta chains from one sample in a study of T-cell reconstitution after alpha-beta-depleted transplantation in children. TCRdb reprocessed the PCR reads with MiXCR, giving one entry per CDR3 protein. The table has a few hundred thousand distinct CDR3 sequences, 13% seen once. Sample: PBMCs, mostly from graft donor cells, taken 360 days after TCRalphabeta/CD19-depleted stem cell transplant. The receptors stem from a male patient younger than 18 who had a stem cell transplant for acute myeloid leukemia, so the T cells may come from the graft donor. CDR3s include the opening cysteine and the closing phenylalanine or tryptophan. The D gene is left open where the match is weak. Clone size is given for some rows only: seen once, a few or many times, or a class if the clone is expanded.

v_call	d_call	clone_size	j_call	cdr3_length	cdr3_nt	cdr3_aa
TRBV15	TRBD1	NA	TRBJ2-5	15	TGTGCCACCAGCAGGCCCCAACAGGGGTTAGAGACCCAGTACTTC	CATSRPQQGLETQYF
TRBV7-2	NA	few	TRBJ2-7	14	TGTGCCAGCAGCGATTGGACAAGGAGGGACGAGCAGTACTTC	CASSDWTRRDEQYF
TRBV6-2/TRBV6-3	NA	few	TRBJ2-1	14	TGTGCCAGCAGCTCCTTCGGTTACTACAATGAGCAGTTCTTC	CASSSFGYYNEQFF
TRBV3-1	NA	many	TRBJ2-2	14	TGTGCCAGCAGCCAGTCCGGGGGTACCGGGGAGCTGTTTTTT	CASSQSGGTGELFF
TRBV7-2	TRBD2	many	TRBJ2-1	17	TGTGCCAGCAGCTGGGACCAGAGGACTAGCCTCGACAATGAGCAGTTCTTC	CASSWDQRTSLDNEQFF
TRBV6-5	NA	few	TRBJ1-5	15	TGTGCCAGCAGTTGGGGACTGCCGGCGGATCAGCCCCAGCATTTT	CASSWGLPADQPQHF
TRBV4-3	NA	few	TRBJ1-5	15	TGCGCCAGCAGCCAAGAGAGCAGGGGTGGTCAGCCCCAGCATTTT	CASSQESRGGQPQHF
TRBV20-1	TRBD2	many	TRBJ2-1	18	TGCAGTGCTAGAGATCAGGGGCTAGCGGGAGGCCCCGGGAATGAGCAGTTCTTC	CSARDQGLAGGPGNEQFF
TRBV12-5	NA	many	TRBJ2-2	13	TGTGCTAGTGGTTTGGGTAACACCGGGGAGCTGTTTTTT	CASGLGNTGELFF
TRBV2	NA	many	TRBJ2-5	15	TGTGCCAGCAGCCGGGGCCTCGGGAGTCAAGAGACCCAGTACTTC	CASSRGLGSQETQYF
TRBV28	NA	many	TRBJ2-3	15	TGTGCCAGCAGTTTAGAGTCCCCTCGCACAGATACGCAGTATTTT	CASSLESPRTDTQYF
TRBV2	TRBD2	few	TRBJ2-1	20	TGTGCCAGCAGTGCTCCCTCAGTTTCATGGACTAGCGGAGGCTACAATGAGCAGTTCTTC	CASSAPSVSWTSGGYNEQFF
TRBV29-1	NA	NA	TRBJ2-7	11	TGCAGCGTTGTAGGGGCTGACGAGCAGTACTTC	CSVVGADEQYF
TRBV6-1	TRBD2	few	TRBJ2-7	14	TGTGCCAGCAGTCACGCGGGAGGCAACTACGAGCAGTACTTC	CASSHAGGNYEQYF